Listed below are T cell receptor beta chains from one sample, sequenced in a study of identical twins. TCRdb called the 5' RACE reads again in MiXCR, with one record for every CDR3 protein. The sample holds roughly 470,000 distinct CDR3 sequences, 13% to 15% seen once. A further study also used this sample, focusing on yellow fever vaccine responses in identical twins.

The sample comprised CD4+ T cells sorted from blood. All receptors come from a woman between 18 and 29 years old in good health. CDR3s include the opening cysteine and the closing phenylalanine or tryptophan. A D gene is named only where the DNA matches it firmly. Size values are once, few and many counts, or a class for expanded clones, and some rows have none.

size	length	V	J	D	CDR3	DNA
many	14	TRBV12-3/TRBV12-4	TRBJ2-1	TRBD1	CASSSNRGYNEQFF	TGTGCCAGCAGTTCAAACAGGGGTTACAATGAGCAGTTCTTC
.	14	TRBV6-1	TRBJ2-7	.	CASRTGTATYEQYF	TGTGCCAGCAGAACTGGGACGGCGACCTACGAGCAGTACTTC
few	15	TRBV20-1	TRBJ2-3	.	CSARDPPGATDTQYF	TGCAGTGCTAGAGATCCGCCGGGGGCAACAGATACGCAGTATTTT
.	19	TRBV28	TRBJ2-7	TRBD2	CASSSRAPRKPSGRVWQYF	TGTGCCAGCAGTTCCCGGGCCCCAAGGAAGCCTAGCGGGAGGGTCTGGCAGTACTTC
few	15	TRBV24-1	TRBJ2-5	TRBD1	CATSSTFDREETQYF	TGTGCCACCAGTTCCACCTTCGACAGGGAGGAGACCCAGTACTTC
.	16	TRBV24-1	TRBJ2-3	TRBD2	CATSDPLAGAGDTQYF	TGTGCCACCAGTGATCCCCTAGCGGGAGCCGGAGATACGCAGTATTTT
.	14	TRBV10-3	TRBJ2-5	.	CAISAVWGEETQYF	TGTGCCATCAGTGCCGTCTGGGGGGAAGAGACCCAGTACTTC
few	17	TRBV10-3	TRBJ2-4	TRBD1	CAISGDRDRGAKNIQYF	TGTGCCATCAGTGGGGACCGGGACAGGGGAGCCAAAAACATTCAGTACTTC
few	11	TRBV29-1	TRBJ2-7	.	CSVENERKQYF	TGCAGCGTTGAGAATGAGCGAAAGCAGTACTTC
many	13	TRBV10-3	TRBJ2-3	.	CAISPSSSDTQYF	TGTGCCATCAGTCCCTCTAGTTCAGATACGCAGTATTTT
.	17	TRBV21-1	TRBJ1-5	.	CASSKGATGGGGQPQHF	TGTGCCAGCAGCAAAGGCGCGACAGGGGGCGGGGGTCAGCCCCAGCATTTT
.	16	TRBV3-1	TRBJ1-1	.	CASRQHATGTNTEAFF	TGTGCCAGCAGACAACACGCCACAGGTACGAACACTGAAGCTTTCTTT
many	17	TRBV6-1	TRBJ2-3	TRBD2	CASSPSGLAGGTDTQYF	TGTGCCAGCAGCCCCTCCGGACTAGCGGGAGGCACAGATACGCAGTATTTT
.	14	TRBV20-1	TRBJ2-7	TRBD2	CSATKGLAGESQYF	TGCAGTGCTACGAAGGGACTAGCGGGAGAATCCCAGTACTTC
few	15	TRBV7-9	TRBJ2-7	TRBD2	CASSASGGPAYEQYF	TGTGCCAGCAGCGCGAGCGGGGGGCCTGCCTACGAGCAGTACTTC
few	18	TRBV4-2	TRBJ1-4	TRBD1	CASSPTGQATGLNEKLFF	TGTGCCAGCAGCCCAACCGGACAGGCTACGGGTCTCAATGAAAAACTGTTTTTT
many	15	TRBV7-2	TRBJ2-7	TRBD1	CASSLLGQVNYEQYF	TGTGCCAGCAGCTTACTAGGACAGGTGAACTACGAGCAGTACTTC
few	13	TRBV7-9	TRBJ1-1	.	CASSRPGDTEAFF	TGTGCCAGCAGCCGTCCTGGAGACACTGAAGCTTTCTTT
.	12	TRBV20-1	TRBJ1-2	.	CSARTGDGGYTF	TGCAGTGCTAGAACGGGTGATGGCGGCTACACCTTC
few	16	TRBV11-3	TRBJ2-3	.	CASSSGGVAETDTQYF	TGTGCCAGCAGCTCCGGGGGAGTTGCGGAGACAGATACGCAGTATTTT
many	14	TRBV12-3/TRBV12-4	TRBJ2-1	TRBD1	CASTVQGALGEQFF	TGTGCCAGCACCGTACAGGGGGCCCTGGGGGAGCAGTTCTTC
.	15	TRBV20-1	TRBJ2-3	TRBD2	CSATSSGGGTDTQYF	TGCAGTGCTACCTCTAGCGGGGGCGGCACAGATACGCAGTATTTT
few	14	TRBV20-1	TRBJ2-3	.	CSARDLRVTDTQYF	TGCAGTGCTAGAGATTTGCGGGTCACAGATACGCAGTATTTT
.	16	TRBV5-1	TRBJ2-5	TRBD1	CASSLTWGQTQETQYF	TGCGCCAGCAGCCTAACATGGGGACAGACTCAAGAGACCCAGTACTTC
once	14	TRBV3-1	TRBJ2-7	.	CASSPRVLWDEQYF	TGTGCCAGCAGCCCGAGGGTTTTATGGGACGAGCAGTACTTC
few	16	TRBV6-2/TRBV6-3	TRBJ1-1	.	CASSYLLVGMNTEAFF	TGTGCCAGCAGTTACTTGCTTGTGGGTATGAACACTGAAGCTTTCTTT